This entry describes one TCR beta chain. This record comes from a study of Ad26.COV2.S vaccination and SARS-CoV-2 variants. The method was immunoSEQ multiplex PCR; TCRdb's version includes in-frame clones alone and lacks a portion of them. In the table there are approximately 300,000 clones, around 83% of which are singletons. Noted treatment: roughly 19 received Ad26.COV2.S at low or high dose, single or two shots; roughly five received placebo; per-sample allocation not given. Sample collection was performed on day 63 after the first vaccine or placebo injection. The CDR3 totals 13 residues. Trimming took off 0 bases at V and 4 bases at J, with 8 bases between the two ends. Germline V gene lookup returns CDR1 SGHRS and CDR2 YFSETQ.

The chain carries TRBV5-1 and TRBJ2-7; D uncertain. This clonotype was sampled from a person between 18 and 65 years old who received the Ad26.COV2.S COVID-19 vaccine or a placebo. The sample here was peripheral blood, taken in a trial of Ad26.COV2.S vaccine versus placebo. CDR3 bases: TGCGCCAGCAGCTTGGGTATCGGATACGAGCAGTACTTC. Protein: CASSLGIGYEQYF.